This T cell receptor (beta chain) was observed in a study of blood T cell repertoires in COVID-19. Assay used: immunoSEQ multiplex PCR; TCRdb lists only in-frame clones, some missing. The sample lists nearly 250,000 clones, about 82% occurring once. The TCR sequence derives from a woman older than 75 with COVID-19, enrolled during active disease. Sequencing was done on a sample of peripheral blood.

The CDR3 sequence: CAWSEAGTVGGAFF. CDR3 bases: TGTGCCTGGAGCGAAGCCGGGACAGTTGGAGGGGCTTTCTTT. The chain couples TRBV30 to TRBJ1-1; TRBD1 matches at 7 bases. The CDR3 is 14 amino acids. The junction had 15 bases not matched to a gene; V was cut back by 3 bases and J by 11 bases. From germline, CDR1 is GTSNPN and CDR2 SVGIG (reference sequence).